This T cell receptor beta chain emerged from a study of shared T cell receptors in the human thymus (dated by TCRdb to the early 2020s). Study-level background: The study examined how self-reactive, shared T-cell receptor alpha chains are generated in the human thymus.

The CDR3 runs 17 residues from the cysteine to the phenylalanine. Only the CDR3 region is kept as DNA, spanning 51 bases read in frame from base 1. V trim: 1 base; J trim: 8 bases; unmatched bases: 13. Looking up the germline V gene (reference sequence) yields CDR1 LNHDA and CDR2 SQIVND. In regard to this clone: What this receptor recognizes is not known. Base qualities are missing; no much larger clone stands one base away.

Preparation of the library involved the immunoSEQ multiplex PCR assay. The clones in this table, taken by TCRdb from immuneACCESS, are in-frame only. Not every clone is retained; where verified, under half of the shortfall comes from an unresolved V gene, and the cause of the rest is unknown. The sample includes about 610,000 clones, with approximately 87% observed a single time. The ten top clones hold approximately 0.011% of the sample. A further study also used this sample, focusing on human thymus T cells. The second study, in turn, reports: In Finland, the donors were immunologically healthy infants who were having open corrective cardiac surgery for congenital heart defects. Thymus tissue was collected as surgical resects that were removed during corrective cardiac surgery. V and J gene segment usage appeared biased in both thymic and peripheral blood repertoires. Highly overlapping thymic TCR repertoires among unrelated individuals were reported in the related research. The study described the TCR alpha and beta repertoires in fewer than 10 infant thymus samples and a few matching peripheral blood samples. The cohort included six male and two female infants, with donor ages spanning 7 to 244 days. Thymocytes were mechanically released from the tissue and were stored as pellets of roughly 10-34 million cells at -70 degrees C. Genomic DNA was extracted from frozen cell pellets with a QIAsymphony instrument. Using the immunoSEQ multiplex PCR assay, the TCRB and TCRAD loci were amplified from a standardized quantity of quality-controlled genomic DNA. Amplicons spanned the V(D)J region at a length sufficient to cover the CDR3 and identify V and J genes. The commercial immunoSEQ service was used to sequence amplicons on an Illumina platform. Primer bias and sequencing errors were corrected as previously described, and TCRAD and TCRB definitions were based on the IMGT database. Analysis of the repertoires was done with immunoSEQ Analyzer 3.0 and VDJTools and included basic statistics, V/J segment usage, diversity estimates, rarefaction and pairwise overlap. Chao1, ChaoE, Efron-Thisted, Shannon and inverse Simpson indices were used to estimate diversity, which was also estimated on datasets down-sampled to the smallest sample. Repertoire overlap was assessed by strict matching of CDR3 nucleotide sequence, V gene and J gene, and clustering was done by Jaccard-based multidimensional scaling. On average, thymus samples gave about 750,000 unique TCRB clonotypes, whereas blood samples gave around 80,000.

The chain couples TRBV19 to TRBJ2-1; 8 of the junction bases match TRBD2. Sequenced sample: thymocytes. The origin of this receptor is a boy in the first two years of life with a congenital heart defect. Donor details come from another sample of the same person, matched by shared clones. The CDR3 protein sequence reads: CASSIVPSGSKGDEQFF. The DNA reads TGTGCCAGTAGTATAGTCCCTAGCGGGTCTAAGGGGGATGAGCAGTTCTTC.